These 28 T cell receptor beta chains came from one sample sequenced in a study of shared clonotypes between healthy human individuals. Only in-frame clones appear in the TCRdb table, and some are missing; sequencing was by immunoSEQ multiplex PCR. The table records around 530,000 clones, around 80% of them present only once. Sequencing was performed on PBMCs. These receptors were taken from a woman in her thirties or forties in good health. Some clones in this sample may be carry-over from other donors' samples.

The chain uses TRBV10-3 and TRBJ2-5; a possible D gene is TRBD2 (7 bases). Germline V lookup: CDR1 ENHRY, CDR2 SYGVKD. CDR3 length equals 14 residues. The germline V and J ends were trimmed by 0 bases and 5 bases, with 10 bases remaining between them. The CDR3 DNA is TGTGCCATCAGTGAGTCGCGGGGGCACGAGACCCAGTACTTC. It yields the protein CAISESRGHETQYF.

The chain employs TRBV7-2 and TRBJ2-7; 8 nucleotides line up with TRBD2. There are 15 residues in the CDR3. Germline V CDR1 and CDR2: SGHTA, FQGNSA. With V trimmed by 1 base and J by 3 bases, 5 bases remained unmatched. CDR3 protein: CASSLVSGNNYEQYF. As DNA, the CDR3 is TGTGCCAGCAGCTTAGTTAGCGGGAATAACTACGAGCAGTACTTC. The whole variable domain, remainder taken from reference TRBV7-2 and TRBJ2-7, is GAGVSQSPSNKVTEKGKDVELRCDPISGHTALYWYRQSLGQGLEFLIYFQGNSAPDKSGLPSDRFSAERTGGSVSTLTIQRTQQEDSAVYLCASSLVSGNNYEQYFGPGTRLTVT.

The J gene is TRBJ2-5, the V gene TRBV27; 7 nucleotides align to TRBD1. The germline CDR1 and CDR2 sequences are MNHEY and SMNVEV (reference sequence). The CDR3 has 13 residues. Trimming removed 4 bases from V and 3 bases from J; junction bases left unmatched: 2. Written as DNA, the CDR3 is TGTGCCAGCAGTTCGGACAGGAAAGAGACCCAGTACTTC. It translates to CASSSDRKETQYF.

This clone came up once. The J gene is TRBJ1-1, the V gene TRBV19; 9 nucleotides line up with TRBD1. CDR1 LNHDA and CDR2 SQIVND come from the germline V gene (reference sequence). Trimming cost V 5 bases and J 2 bases; bases outside gene matches: 3. The length of the CDR3 is 14 residues. Here the CDR3 DNA reads TGTGCCAGTAGTCGGGACAGGGCTAACACTGAAGCTTTCTTT. Its protein is CASSRDRANTEAFF.

Concerning this clone itself: A much larger clone sits a single nucleotide away, making a read error possible. V is TRBV7-9 and J is TRBJ1-1, with a weak D call TRBD1 (6 bases). Germline CDR1 SEHNR, CDR2 FQNEAQ (reference sequence). The CDR3 consists of 16 residues. DNA of the CDR3: TGTGCCAACAGCTTCTTAACGGGGGCTCTGAACACTGAAGCTTTCTTT. This codes for CANSFLTGALNTEAFF.

The chain uses TRBV6-5 and TRBJ2-1; no firm D call. The CDR3 consists of 13 residues. Germline CDR1 MNHEY, CDR2 SVGAGI. V lost 0 bases to trimming and J lost 7 bases, with 7 bases between them. The CDR3 region is CASSYSWRNEQFF. CDR3 sequence (DNA): TGTGCCAGCAGTTACTCGTGGCGGAATGAGCAGTTCTTC.

V and J are TRBV5-4 and TRBJ2-3, with TRBD2 matching 12 bases. The CDR3 has 18 amino acids. From germline, CDR1 is SGHNT and CDR2 YYREEE (reference sequence). The junction had 6 bases not matched to a gene; V was cut back by 0 bases and J by 1 base. CDR3 amino acids: CASSLELLAGGGTDTQYF. The CDR3 nucleotides read TGTGCCAGCAGCTTGGAGTTACTAGCGGGAGGTGGCACAGATACGCAGTATTTT.

V gene TRBV10-3 combines with J gene TRBJ1-5; D is unresolved. CDR1 and CDR2 from the germline V gene are ENHRY and SYGVKD. The CDR3 has 15 residues. Deletions cut 11 bases from V and 3 bases from J, with 20 bases between. In DNA, the CDR3 is TGTGCCGCGAAGTCGGGCGGGCAGATCAATCAGCCCCAGCATTTT. It translates to CAAKSGGQINQPQHF.

The rearrangement links TRBV6-5 to TRBJ1-2; weak D call: TRBD1 (5 bases). Trimming stripped 4 bases from V and 4 bases from J, with 10 bases between. Germline values: CDR1 MNHEY, CDR2 SVGAGI. The CDR3 has 13 residues. This CDR3 is CASSWDGRYGYTF. CDR3 DNA sequence: TGTGCCAGCAGTTGGGACGGACGCTATGGCTACACCTTC.

Here the CDR3 DNA reads TGTGCCACTCAAGAAGTGGGACCGAGCACAGATACGCAGTATTTT. Translation gives CATQEVGPSTDTQYF. This chain links TRBV19 with TRBJ2-3; D could derive from TRBD1 or TRBD2 (5 bases each). The V end lost 10 bases, the J end lost 0 bases, and 17 bases lay between the germline ends. Per germline, CDR1 LNHDA and CDR2 SQIVND (reference sequence). The length of the CDR3 is 15 residues.

V usage is TRBV30 and J usage is TRBJ1-2; possibly TRBD1 for D (6 bases). V lost 2 bases and J lost 2, with 15 bases in between. Germline CDR1 is GTSNPN and CDR2 is SVGIG (reference sequence). The CDR3 extends over 15 amino acids. The CDR3 DNA reads TGTGCCTGGAGTCTGGGCAGGGGAGGCAACTATGGCTACACCTTC. The encoded protein is CAWSLGRGGNYGYTF. The complete variable domain, with remaining parts taken from reference TRBV30 and TRBJ1-2, reads SQTIHQWPATLVQPVGSPLSLECTVEGTSNPNLYWYRQAAGRGLQLLFYSVGIGQISSEVPQNLSASRPQDRQFILSSKKLLLSDSGFYLCAWSLGRGGNYGYTFGSGTRLTVV.

This clone has only a few counts. CDR3 nucleotides: TGTGCCAGCAGTGAAGCGATAGCGGGAAAAGAGACCCAGTACTTC. Translating it yields CASSEAIAGKETQYF. J is TRBJ2-5 and V is TRBV2, with 8 bases fitting TRBD2. V lost 0 bases to trimming and J lost 3 bases; unmatched junction nucleotides: 3. Germline V gives CDR1 SNHLY, CDR2 FYNNEI. CDR3 length: 15 residues. Supplemented by reference TRBV2 and TRBJ2-5, the full variable domain reads EPEVTQTPSHQVTQMGQEVILRCVPISNHLYFYWYRQILGQKVEFLVSFYNNEISEKSEIFDDQFSVERPDGSNFTLKIRSTKLEDSAMYFCASSEAIAGKETQYFGPGTRLLVL.

This clone was found many times. The chain is built from TRBV14 and TRBJ2-7, with D tentatively TRBD1 or TRBD2 (5 bases each). CDR3 length equals 15 residues. Germline-derived CDR1 and CDR2 are SGHDN and FVKESK. Trimming left V 5 bases short and J 0 bases short, with 14 bases between. CDR3 region: CASSLGDGASYEQYF. CDR3 nucleotide sequence: TGTGCCAGCAGCTTAGGGGACGGGGCCTCCTACGAGCAGTACTTC.

The gene calls are TRBV7-7 and TRBJ2-7; TRBD2 is a possible D gene (7 bases). Trimming pared 2 bases from V and 13 bases from J, leaving 12 bases between. Germline assignment: CDR1 SSHAT and CDR2 FNYEAQ (reference sequence). The CDR3 spans 11 residues. The CDR3 DNA sequence: TGTGCCAGCAGCTTAAGGGGGACTAAATACTTC. Its protein is CASSLRGTKYF.

The V gene is TRBV29-1, the J gene TRBJ2-7; 10 positions match TRBD2. V shed 1 base, J shed 5 bases, and the junction held 8 bases outside the gene matches. The CDR3 has 15 residues. Germline V gene data show CDR1 as SQVTM and CDR2 as ANQGSEA. The CDR3 loop is CSVEGEAGTSDEQYF. CDR3 bases: TGCAGCGTTGAAGGAGAAGCCGGGACTAGCGACGAGCAGTACTTC.

The J gene is TRBJ1-1, the V gene TRBV7-2, with a possible D match to TRBD1 (5 bases). Trimming left V 0 bases short and J 2 bases short, with 16 bases between. The CDR3 has 17 residues. CDR1 SGHTA and CDR2 FQGNSA come from the germline V gene. CDR3 in amino acids: CASSLAIQGEGNTEAFF. The CDR3 DNA follows: TGTGCCAGCAGCTTAGCTATCCAGGGAGAAGGTAACACTGAAGCTTTCTTT.

This chain links TRBV15 with TRBJ2-1, with D perhaps TRBD2 (5 bases). CDR3 length: 13 amino acids. CDR1 and CDR2 (germline): LNHNV, YYDKDF (reference sequence). V was shortened by 3 bases and J by 5 bases, with 8 bases between the two germline ends. In DNA form, the CDR3 reads TGTGCCACCAGCAGGGACTTCAACAATGAGCAGTTCTTC. It yields the protein CATSRDFNNEQFF.

In this sample, this clone turned up once. V usage is TRBV7-2 and J usage is TRBJ1-2; D is possibly TRBD1 (6 bases). This CDR3 comprises 14 residues. Germline-derived CDR1 and CDR2 are SGHTA and FQGNSA. The V end lost 0 bases, the J end lost 3 bases, and 8 bases lay between the germline ends. CDR3 nucleotides: TGTGCCAGCAGCTTAGCTACAGGGTACTATGGCTACACCTTC. Its protein is CASSLATGYYGYTF.

The V and J genes are TRBV9 and TRBJ2-2; no clear D gene. In germline, CDR1 is SGDLS, CDR2 YYNGEE. This CDR3 contains 12 residues. Trimming removed 4 bases from V and 0 bases from J, with 1 base in between. This chain's CDR3 is CASSTNTGELFF. The DNA for the CDR3 is TGTGCCAGCAGCACGAACACCGGGGAGCTGTTTTTT.

The V call is TRBV27, the J call TRBJ1-4; D ambiguous. Germline V gene sequence: CDR1 MNHEY, CDR2 SMNVEV (reference sequence). The CDR3 has 13 residues. V lost 2 bases and J lost 5, with 6 bases in between. CDR3 in amino acids: CASSLADNEKLFF. CDR3 bases: TGTGCCAGCAGTTTAGCAGACAATGAAAAACTGTTTTTT.

This sequence joins TRBV25-1 and TRBJ2-1; 7 bases fit TRBD1. The CDR3 is 18 residues long. Germline values: CDR1 MGHDK, CDR2 SYGVNS. The J segment lost 0 bases and the V segment lost 3 bases, leaving 11 bases of the junction unmatched. The CDR3 bases are TGTGCCAGCAGTGAGACACACCGGGACAGAGGCTCCTACAATGAGCAGTTCTTC. Translated: CASSETHRDRGSYNEQFF. Looking up the rest from reference TRBV25-1 and TRBJ2-1 gives the full variable domain: EADIYQTPRYLVIGTGKKITLECSQTMGHDKMYWYQQDPGMELHLIHYSYGVNSTEKGDLSSESTVSRIRTEHFPLTLESARPSHTSQYLCASSETHRDRGSYNEQFFGPGTRLTVL.

The rearrangement links TRBV4-3 to TRBJ2-1; D not certain. CDR3 length: 14 amino acids. Germline values: CDR1 LGHNA, CDR2 YSLEER. Trimming pared 1 base from V and 6 bases from J, leaving 10 bases between. CDR3: CASSQVSGFNEQFF. The DNA for the CDR3 is TGCGCCAGCAGCCAAGTATCCGGCTTCAATGAGCAGTTCTTC.

Ten or more counts support this clone. The rearrangement links TRBV28 to TRBJ2-2; TRBD1 might be the D (6 bases). The CDR3 is 14 residues long. CDR1 is MDHEN, CDR2 SYDVKM, per germline. Trimming pared 5 bases from V and 9 bases from J, leaving 16 bases between. CDR3 bases: TGTGCCAGCAGTCGTACAGGGATTAAGTGGGAGCTGTTTTTT. Translation gives CASSRTGIKWELFF.

J is TRBJ1-2 and V is TRBV7-9, with 7 bases lining up with TRBD1. From germline, CDR1 is SEHNR and CDR2 FQNEAQ (reference sequence). The CDR3 runs to 15 residues. V gave up 1 base and J gave up 4 bases; unmatched junction bases: 6. CDR3 in amino acids: CASSLEAGGRYGYTF. In DNA, the CDR3 is TGTGCCAGCAGCTTAGAGGCAGGGGGGCGCTATGGCTACACCTTC.

The V and J genes are TRBV28 and TRBJ1-1, with 8 bases fitting TRBD1. The CDR3 is 18 amino acids. Trimming removed 3 bases from V and 7 bases from J; junction bases left unmatched: 19. CDR1 MDHEN and CDR2 SYDVKM come from the germline V gene. The CDR3 DNA reads TGTGCCAGCAGTTTGGCAGGGGGCGGCCCCCCCACGCCAGATGAAGCTTTCTTT. It yields the protein CASSLAGGGPPTPDEAFF.

The sample holds a few counts of this clone. This chain uses TRBV4-1 with TRBJ2-1; 13 bases are shared with TRBD2. Germline lookup yields CDR1 MGHRA and CDR2 YSYEKL. Trimming at V came to 9 bases and at J to 8 bases, leaving 4 bases not matched to a gene. The CDR3 consists of 13 residues. The CDR3 is CASGLAGAYEQFF. DNA of the CDR3: TGCGCCAGTGGACTAGCGGGAGCTTATGAGCAGTTCTTC.

The gene calls are TRBV4-2 and TRBJ1-4; no reliable D call. V dropped 5 bases and J dropped 6 bases, with 7 bases sitting between them. The germline V gene has CDR1 LGHNA and CDR2 YNFKEQ. This CDR3 comprises 12 residues. This CDR3 is CASSREDEKLFF. DNA of the CDR3: TGTGCCAGCAGCAGAGAGGATGAAAAACTGTTTTTT.

This chain joins TRBV15 and TRBJ2-7; either TRBD1 or TRBD2 may supply D (5 bases each). The CDR3 is 15 amino acids. CDR1 LNHNV and CDR2 YYDKDF come from the germline V gene (reference sequence). V lost 0 bases and J lost 6, with 15 bases in between. The CDR3 region has the DNA TGTGCCACCAGCAGAGATCTGGGACCTTCTCTCGAGCAGTACTTC. Residues: CATSRDLGPSLEQYF.